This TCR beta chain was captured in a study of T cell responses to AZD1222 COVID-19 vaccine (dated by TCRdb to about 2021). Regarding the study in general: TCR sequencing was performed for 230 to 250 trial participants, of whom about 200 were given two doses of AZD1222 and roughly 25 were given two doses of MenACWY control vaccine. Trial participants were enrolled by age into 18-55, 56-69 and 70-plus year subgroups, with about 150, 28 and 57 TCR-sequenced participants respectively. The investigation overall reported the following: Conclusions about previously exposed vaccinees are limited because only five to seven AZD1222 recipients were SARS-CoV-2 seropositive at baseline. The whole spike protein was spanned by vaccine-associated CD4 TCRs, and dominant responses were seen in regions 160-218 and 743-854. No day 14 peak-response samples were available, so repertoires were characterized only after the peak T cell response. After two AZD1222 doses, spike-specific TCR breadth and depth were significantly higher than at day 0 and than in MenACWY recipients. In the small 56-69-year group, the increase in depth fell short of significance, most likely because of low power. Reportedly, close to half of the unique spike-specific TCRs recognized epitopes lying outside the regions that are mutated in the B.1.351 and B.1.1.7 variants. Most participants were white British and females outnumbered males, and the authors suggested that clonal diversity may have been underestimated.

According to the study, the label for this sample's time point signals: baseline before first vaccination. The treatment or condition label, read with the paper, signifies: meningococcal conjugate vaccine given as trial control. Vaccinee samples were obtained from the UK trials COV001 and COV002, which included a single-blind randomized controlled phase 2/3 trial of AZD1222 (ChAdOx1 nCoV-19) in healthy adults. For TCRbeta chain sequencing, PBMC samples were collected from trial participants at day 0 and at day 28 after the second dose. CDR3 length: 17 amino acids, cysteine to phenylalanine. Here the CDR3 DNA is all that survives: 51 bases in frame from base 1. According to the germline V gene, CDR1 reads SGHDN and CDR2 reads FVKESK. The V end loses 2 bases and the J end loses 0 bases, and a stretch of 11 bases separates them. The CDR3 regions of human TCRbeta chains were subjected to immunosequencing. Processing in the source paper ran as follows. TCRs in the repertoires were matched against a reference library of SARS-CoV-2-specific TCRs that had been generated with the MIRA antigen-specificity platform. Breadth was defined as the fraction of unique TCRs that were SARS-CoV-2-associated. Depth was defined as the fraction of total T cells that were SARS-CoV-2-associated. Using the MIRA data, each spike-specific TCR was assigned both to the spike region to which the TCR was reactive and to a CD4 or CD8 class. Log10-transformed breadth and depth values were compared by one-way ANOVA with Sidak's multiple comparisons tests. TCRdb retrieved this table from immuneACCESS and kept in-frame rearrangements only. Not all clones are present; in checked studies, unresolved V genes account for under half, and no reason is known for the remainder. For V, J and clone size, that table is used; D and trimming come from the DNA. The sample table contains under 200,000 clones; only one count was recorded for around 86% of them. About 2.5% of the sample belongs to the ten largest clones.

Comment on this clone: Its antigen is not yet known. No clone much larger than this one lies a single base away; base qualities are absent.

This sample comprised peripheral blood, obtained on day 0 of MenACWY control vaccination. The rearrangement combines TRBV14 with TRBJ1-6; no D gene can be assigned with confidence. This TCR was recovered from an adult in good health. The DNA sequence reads TGTGCCAGCAGCCAACGTCCGAAGAGCTCCTATAATTCACCCCTCCACTTT. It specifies CASSQRPKSSYNSPLHF.